This T cell receptor beta chain comes out of a study of T cell repertoires in cytomegalovirus infection (dated by TCRdb to the late 2010s). For the wider study: Because public TCR beta signatures pointed to carriage of CMV infection together with the matching HLA type, the HLA type of each donor mattered for the analysis. The investigation overall reported the following: The ex vivo response was dominated by HLA-C-restricted CMV-specific TCR beta clonotypes, and the single most frequent clonotype in two of eight donors was supplied by these HLA-C-restricted clonotypes. Carriers of CMV infection plus the relevant HLA type were discriminated by the cumulative frequency of public TCR beta family members in the study cohort and in an independent 352-donor cohort.

The run used an Illumina HiSeq 1500. The raw public reads went through TCRdb reprocessing: fastp at Q25, MiXCR clone calling, in-frame beta chains kept. Identical CDR3 proteins give one entry, which carries the most common genes and DNA. A total of some 170,000 distinct CDR3 sequences appear in this sample, approximately 17% of them only once. Of the sample, under 30% is held by the ten largest clones. Counted from cysteine to phenylalanine, this CDR3 has 14 amino acids. Only the CDR3 part of the read is kept: 42 bases, read in frame from the first base. V is trimmed back by 1 base and J by 4 bases, and the junction contains 3 bases that no gene match accounts for. According to the germline V gene, CDR1 reads LGHNT and CDR2 reads FRNRAP. Remarks on this clonotype: Its antigen target is currently unknown. Base qualities are not at hand, and no much larger clone is one base apart.

This clonotype was sampled from a human donor in good health (CMV status not recorded). Some clones in this sample may be carry-over from other donors' samples. The sample taken for sequencing was CD8+ T cells from PBMCs. The rearrangement joined TRBV12-5 to TRBJ1-1, with 7 bases matching TRBD1. Here is the DNA: TGTGCTAGTGGTTTGGGACAGGGAAGCACTGAAGCTTTCTTT. Its protein reads: CASGLGQGSTEAFF.